This T cell receptor (beta chain) is from a study of tumor and adjacent non-tumor tissue in lung cancer. Study summary: There were some 12 adenocarcinoma, 2 squamous cell carcinoma and 1 small cell lung cancer cases. The study's findings and limits: Compared with tumor, normal lung showed significantly lower TCR diversity. In normal lung, the top 100 clones were significantly more dominant than in tumor. Higher tumor TCR diversity was associated with shorter survival.

This sample's RNA came from whole unsorted tissue. TCRbeta libraries were built with three rounds of nested PCR, modified from ARM-PCR. TCRdb independently ran MiXCR on the multiplex PCR reads; one entry per CDR3 protein. The table records about 80,000 distinct CDR3 sequences, about two thirds of them present only once. For this clonotype: Its antigen is still unknown. A read error is possible here, since a much larger clone lies one base away.

Germline values: CDR1 KGHDR, CDR2 SFDVKD. This CDR3 has 17 amino acids. The sample was lung tumor tissue. The sequence was obtained from a woman in her seventies with non-small cell lung cancer. The V call is TRBV24-1, the J call TRBJ2-3; 9 positions agree with TRBD1. CDR3 sequence reads: CTTSDLRGQGSTDTQYF. CDR3 in DNA: TGTACCACCAGTGATTTGCGGGGACAGGGTAGCACAGATACGCAGTATTTT.